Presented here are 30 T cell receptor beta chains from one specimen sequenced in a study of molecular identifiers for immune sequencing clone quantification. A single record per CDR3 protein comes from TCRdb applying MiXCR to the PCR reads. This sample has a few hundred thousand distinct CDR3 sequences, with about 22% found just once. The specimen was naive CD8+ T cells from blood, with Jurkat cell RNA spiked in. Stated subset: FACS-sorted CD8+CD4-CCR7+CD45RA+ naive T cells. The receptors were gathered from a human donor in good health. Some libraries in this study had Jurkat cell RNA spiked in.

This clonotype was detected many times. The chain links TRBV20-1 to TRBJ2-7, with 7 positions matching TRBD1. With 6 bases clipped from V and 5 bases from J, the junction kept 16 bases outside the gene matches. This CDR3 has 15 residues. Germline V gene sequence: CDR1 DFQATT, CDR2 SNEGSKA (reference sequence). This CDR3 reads CSALYSTGHIDEQYF. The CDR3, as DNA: TGCAGTGCCCTATATTCGACAGGGCACATCGACGAGCAGTACTTC.

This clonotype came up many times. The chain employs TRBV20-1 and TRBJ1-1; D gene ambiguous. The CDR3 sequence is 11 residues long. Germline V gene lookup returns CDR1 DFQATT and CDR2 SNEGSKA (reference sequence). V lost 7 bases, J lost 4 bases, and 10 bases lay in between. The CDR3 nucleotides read TGCAGTGGCTTGGTAGGCACTGAAGCTTTCTTT. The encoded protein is CSGLVGTEAFF.

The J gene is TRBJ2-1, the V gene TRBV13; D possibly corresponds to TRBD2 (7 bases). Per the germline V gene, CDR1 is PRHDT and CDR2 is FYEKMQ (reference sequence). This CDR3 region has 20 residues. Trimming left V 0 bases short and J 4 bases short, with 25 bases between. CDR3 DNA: TGTGCCAGCAGCTTAGGGGGGGGGCCCGGCCCAGTCGGCTCTTACAATGAGCAGTTCTTC. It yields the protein CASSLGGGPGPVGSYNEQFF.

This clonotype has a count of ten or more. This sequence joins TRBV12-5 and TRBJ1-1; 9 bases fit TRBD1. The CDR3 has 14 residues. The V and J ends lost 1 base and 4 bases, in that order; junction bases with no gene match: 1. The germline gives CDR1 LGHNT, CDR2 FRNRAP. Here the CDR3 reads CASGLGQGGTEAFF. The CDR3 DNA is TGTGCTAGTGGTTTGGGACAGGGGGGCACTGAAGCTTTCTTT.

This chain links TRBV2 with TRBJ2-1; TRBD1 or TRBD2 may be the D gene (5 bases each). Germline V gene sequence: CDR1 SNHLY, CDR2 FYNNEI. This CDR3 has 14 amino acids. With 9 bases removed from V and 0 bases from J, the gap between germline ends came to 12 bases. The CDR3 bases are TGTGCCAGGGGACCATCAGCCTCCTACAATGAGCAGTTCTTC. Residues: CARGPSASYNEQFF.

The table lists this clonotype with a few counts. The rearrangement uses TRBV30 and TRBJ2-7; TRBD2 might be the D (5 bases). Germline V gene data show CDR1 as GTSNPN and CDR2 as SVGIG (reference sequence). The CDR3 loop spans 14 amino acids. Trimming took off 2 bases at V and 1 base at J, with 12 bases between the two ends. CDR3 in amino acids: CAWSTTGFSYEQYF. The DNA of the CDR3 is TGTGCCTGGAGTACCACGGGATTTTCCTACGAGCAGTACTTC.

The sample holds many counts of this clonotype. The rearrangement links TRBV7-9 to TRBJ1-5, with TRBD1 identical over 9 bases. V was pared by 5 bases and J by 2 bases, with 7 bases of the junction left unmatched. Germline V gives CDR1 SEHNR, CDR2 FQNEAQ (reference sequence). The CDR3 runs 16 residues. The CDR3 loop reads CASSKQGAGGNQPQHF. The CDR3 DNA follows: TGTGCCAGCAGCAAACAGGGGGCGGGGGGCAATCAGCCCCAGCATTTT. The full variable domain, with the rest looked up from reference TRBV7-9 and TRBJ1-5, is DTGVSQNPRHKITKRGQNVTFRCDPISEHNRLYWYRQTLGQGPEFLTYFQNEAQLEKSRLLSDRFSAERPKGSFSTLEIQRTEQGDSAMYLCASSKQGAGGNQPQHFGDGTRLSIL.

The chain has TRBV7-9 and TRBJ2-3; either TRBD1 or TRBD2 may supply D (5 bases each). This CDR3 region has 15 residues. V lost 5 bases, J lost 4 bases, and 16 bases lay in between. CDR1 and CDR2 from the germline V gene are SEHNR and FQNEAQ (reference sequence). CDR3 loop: CASSASLGTADTQYF. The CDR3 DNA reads TGTGCCAGCAGCGCTAGCTTAGGGACCGCAGATACGCAGTATTTT.

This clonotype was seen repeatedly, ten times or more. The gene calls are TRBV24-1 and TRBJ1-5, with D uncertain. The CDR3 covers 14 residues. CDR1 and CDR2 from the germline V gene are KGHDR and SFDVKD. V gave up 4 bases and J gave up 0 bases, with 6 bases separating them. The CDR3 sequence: CATSEGYSNQPQHF. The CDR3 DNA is TGTGCCACCAGTGAAGGGTATAGCAATCAGCCCCAGCATTTT.

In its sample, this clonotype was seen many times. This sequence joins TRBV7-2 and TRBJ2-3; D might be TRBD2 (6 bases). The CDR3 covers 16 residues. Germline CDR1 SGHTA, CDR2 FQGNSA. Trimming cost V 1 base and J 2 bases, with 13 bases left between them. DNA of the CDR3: TGTGCCAGCAGCTTAGTCGGCGGGACCTACACAGATACGCAGTATTTT. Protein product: CASSLVGGTYTDTQYF.

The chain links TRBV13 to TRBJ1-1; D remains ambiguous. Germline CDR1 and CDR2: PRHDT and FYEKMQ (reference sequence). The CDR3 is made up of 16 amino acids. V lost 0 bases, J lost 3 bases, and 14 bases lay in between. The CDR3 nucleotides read TGTGCCAGCAGCTTAGGCGGGTCGGGTTTGGACACTGAAGCTTTCTTT. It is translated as CASSLGGSGLDTEAFF.

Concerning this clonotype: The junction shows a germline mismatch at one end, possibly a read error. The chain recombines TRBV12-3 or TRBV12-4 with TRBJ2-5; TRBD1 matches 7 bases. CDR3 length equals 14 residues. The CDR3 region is CASRPETGRETKYF. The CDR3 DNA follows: TGTGCCAGCAGGCCAGAGACAGGGAGAGAGACCAAGTACTTC.

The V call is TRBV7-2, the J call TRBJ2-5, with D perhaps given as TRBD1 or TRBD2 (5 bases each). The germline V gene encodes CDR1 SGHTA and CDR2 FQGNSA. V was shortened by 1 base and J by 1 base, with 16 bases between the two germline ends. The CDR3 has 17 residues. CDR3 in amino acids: CASSLGRSGQSQETQYF. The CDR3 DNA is TGTGCCAGCAGCTTAGGTCGAAGCGGACAATCCCAAGAGACCCAGTACTTC.

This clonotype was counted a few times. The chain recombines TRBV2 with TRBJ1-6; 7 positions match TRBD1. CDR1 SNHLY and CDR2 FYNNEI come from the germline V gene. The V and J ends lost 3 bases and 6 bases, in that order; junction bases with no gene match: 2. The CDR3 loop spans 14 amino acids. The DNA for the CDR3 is TGTGCCAGCAGTGACAGGGGGATTAATTCACCCCTCCACTTT. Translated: CASSDRGINSPLHF.

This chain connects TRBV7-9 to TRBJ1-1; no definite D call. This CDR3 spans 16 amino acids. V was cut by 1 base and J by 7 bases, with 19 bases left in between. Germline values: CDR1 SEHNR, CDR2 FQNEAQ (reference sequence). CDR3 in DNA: TGTGCCAGCAGCTTAGTCGCCACGTTCTCAGGCTTTGAAGCTTTCTTT. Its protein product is CASSLVATFSGFEAFF.

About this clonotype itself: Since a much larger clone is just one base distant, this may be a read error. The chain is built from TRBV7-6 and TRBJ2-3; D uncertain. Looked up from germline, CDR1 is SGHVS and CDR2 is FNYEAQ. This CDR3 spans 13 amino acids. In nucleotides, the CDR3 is TGTGCCAGCAGCTTAGCCACAACAGATACGCAGTGTTTT. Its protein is CASSLATTDTQCF.

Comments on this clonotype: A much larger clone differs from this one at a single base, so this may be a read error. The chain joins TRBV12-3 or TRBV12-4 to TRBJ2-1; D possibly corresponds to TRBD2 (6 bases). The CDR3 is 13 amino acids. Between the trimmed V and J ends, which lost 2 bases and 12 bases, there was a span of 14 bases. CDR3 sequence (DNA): TGTGCCAGCAGTTTATCTCGGGAGTTCGGGCAGTTCTTC. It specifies CASSLSREFGQFF.

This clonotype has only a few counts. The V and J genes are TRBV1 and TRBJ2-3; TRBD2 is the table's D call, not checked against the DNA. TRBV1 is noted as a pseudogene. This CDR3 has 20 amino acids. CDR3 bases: TGCACCAGCAGCCAAGTCCCCGGGACTAGCGGGATCACTAGCACAGATACGCAGTATTTT. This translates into CTSSQVPGTSGITSTDTQYF.

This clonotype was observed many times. The CDR3 here is CASSEGAVVYYGYTF. Written as DNA, the CDR3 is TGTGCCAGCAGCGAGGGAGCAGTCGTTTACTATGGCTACACCTTC. This chain links TRBV7-2 with TRBJ1-2; D unclear. The length of the CDR3 is 15 residues. V was clipped by 5 bases and J by 3 bases, with 16 bases between them. Germline loops: CDR1 SGHTA, CDR2 FQGNSA.

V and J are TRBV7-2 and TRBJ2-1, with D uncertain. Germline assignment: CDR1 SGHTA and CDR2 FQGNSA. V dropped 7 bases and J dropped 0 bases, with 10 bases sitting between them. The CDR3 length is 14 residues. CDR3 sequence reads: CASKVPSSYNEQFF. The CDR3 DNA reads TGTGCCAGCAAAGTCCCGAGCTCCTACAATGAGCAGTTCTTC.

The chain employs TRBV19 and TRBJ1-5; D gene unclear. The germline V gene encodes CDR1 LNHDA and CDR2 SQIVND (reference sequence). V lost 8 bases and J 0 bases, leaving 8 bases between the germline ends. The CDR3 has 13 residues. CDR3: CASEAYSNQPQHF. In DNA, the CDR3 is TGTGCCAGTGAGGCCTATAGCAATCAGCCCCAGCATTTT.

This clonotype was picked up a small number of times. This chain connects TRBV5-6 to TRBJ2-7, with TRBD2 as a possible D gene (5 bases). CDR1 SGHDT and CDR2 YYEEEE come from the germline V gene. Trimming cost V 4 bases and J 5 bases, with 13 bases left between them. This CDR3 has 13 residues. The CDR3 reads CASSGELVDEQYF. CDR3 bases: TGTGCCAGCAGCGGGGAACTAGTAGACGAGCAGTACTTC.

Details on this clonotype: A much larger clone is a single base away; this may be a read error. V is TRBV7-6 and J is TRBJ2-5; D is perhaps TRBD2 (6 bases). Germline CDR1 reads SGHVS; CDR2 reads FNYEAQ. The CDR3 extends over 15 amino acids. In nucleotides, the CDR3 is TGTGCCAGCAGCTTGGGGAGCGGGCCCCAAGAGACCCAGCACTTC. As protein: CASSLGSGPQETQHF.

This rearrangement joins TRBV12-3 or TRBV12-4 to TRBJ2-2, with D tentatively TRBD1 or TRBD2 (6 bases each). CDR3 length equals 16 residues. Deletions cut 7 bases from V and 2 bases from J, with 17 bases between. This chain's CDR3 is CASITRGGTNTGELFF. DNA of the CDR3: TGTGCCAGCATTACCCGAGGGGGGACTAACACCGGGGAGCTGTTTTTT.

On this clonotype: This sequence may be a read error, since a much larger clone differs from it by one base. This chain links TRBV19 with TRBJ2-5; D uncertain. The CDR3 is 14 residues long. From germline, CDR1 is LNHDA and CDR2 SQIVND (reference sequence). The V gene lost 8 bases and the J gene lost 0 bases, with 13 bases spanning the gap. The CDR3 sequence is CASGVFRDQETQYF. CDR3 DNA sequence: TGTGCCAGTGGCGTGTTTAGGGACCAAGAGACCCAGTACTTC.

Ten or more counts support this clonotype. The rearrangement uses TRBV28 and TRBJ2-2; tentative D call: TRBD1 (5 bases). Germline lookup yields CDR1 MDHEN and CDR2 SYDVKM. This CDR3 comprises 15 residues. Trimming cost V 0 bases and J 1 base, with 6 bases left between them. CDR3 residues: CASSLWDKNTGELFF. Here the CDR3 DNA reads TGTGCCAGCAGTTTATGGGACAAGAACACCGGGGAGCTGTTTTTT.

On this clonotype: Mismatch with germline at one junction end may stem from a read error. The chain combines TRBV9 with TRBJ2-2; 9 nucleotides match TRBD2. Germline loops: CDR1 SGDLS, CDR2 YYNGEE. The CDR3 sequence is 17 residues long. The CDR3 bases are TGTGCCAGCAGCGTAGGGGTTAGCGGGAGTACCACCGGGGAGCCGTTTTTT. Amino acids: CASSVGVSGSTTGEPFF.

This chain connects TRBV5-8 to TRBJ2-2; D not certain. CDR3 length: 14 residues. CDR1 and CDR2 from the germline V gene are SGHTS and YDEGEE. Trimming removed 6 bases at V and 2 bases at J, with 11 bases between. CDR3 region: CASTLLTNTGELFF. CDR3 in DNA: TGTGCCAGCACGTTGCTAACCAACACCGGGGAGCTGTTTTTT.

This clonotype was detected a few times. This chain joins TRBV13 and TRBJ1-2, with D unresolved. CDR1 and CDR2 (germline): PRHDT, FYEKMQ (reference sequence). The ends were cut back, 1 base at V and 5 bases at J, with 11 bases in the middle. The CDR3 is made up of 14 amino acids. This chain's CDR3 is CASSLAVEGYGYTF. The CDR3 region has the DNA TGTGCCAGCAGCTTAGCGGTCGAGGGATATGGCTACACCTTC.

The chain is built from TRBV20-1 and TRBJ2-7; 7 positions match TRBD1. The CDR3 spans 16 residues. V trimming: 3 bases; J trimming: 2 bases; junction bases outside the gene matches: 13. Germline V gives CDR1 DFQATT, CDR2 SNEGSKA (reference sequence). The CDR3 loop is CSASNPDRTSTYEQYF. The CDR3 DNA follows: TGCAGTGCTAGCAACCCGGACAGGACCTCCACCTACGAGCAGTACTTC.